This is a list of T cell receptor beta chains from one sample in a study of blood T cell repertoires in COVID-19. Repertoires were generated with immunoSEQ multiplex PCR, while TCRdb's copy carries only in-frame clones and drops some. This sample has approximately 300,000 clones, with 86% found just once. Sequenced material: peripheral blood. The origin of the receptors is a woman between 45 and 65 years old with acute or convalescent COVID-19. Each CDR3 is given with its conserved first and last residue.

>TRBJ1-5|TRBV7-9
CASTPTTGAPQPQHF
>TRBJ1-2|TRBV9
CASSVTGNYGYTF
>TRBJ1-2|TRBV15
CATSVDRNYYGYTF
>TRBJ2-3|TRBV7-9
CASSLGSEERERDTQYF
>TRBJ2-7|TRBV28
CASSPLGGDSYEQYF
>TRBJ2-1|TRBV19
CATLNRGLAQYNEQFF
>TRBJ1-5|TRBV28
CASSTQRSFSNQPQHF
>TRBJ2-5|TRBV5-1
CASSPISDGETQYF
>TRBJ2-1|TRBV7-3
CASSARGTSGREYWNEQFF
>TRBJ1-2|TRBV7-6
CASSLTLANYGYTF
>TRBJ1-2|TRBV27
CATAGTVNYGYTF
>TRBJ2-1|TRBV24-1
CATSERTGGWDEQFF
>TRBJ2-1|TRBV20-1
CSASYRASGFDEQFF
>TRBJ2-5|TRBV18
CASSPPNQETQYF
>TRBJ1-1|TRBV5-5
CASSSYQPGQEEAFF
>TRBJ2-3|TRBV7-9
CASSRRQGTDTQYF
>TRBJ2-1|TRBV14
CASSQGALAEGSSYNEQFF
>TRBJ2-2|TRBV9
CASRFSGTAVFRGELFF
>TRBJ2-1|TRBV18
CASSPPLTSGRDEQFF
>TRBJ1-1|TRBV13
CASSSPSRHDMNTEAFF